This is a list of T cell receptor beta chains from one sample in a study of T cells in Graves' hyperthyroidism and ophthalmopathy. One entry per CDR3 protein, called by TCRdb with MiXCR from the multiplex PCR reads. This sample carries 600,000 to 900,000 distinct CDR3 sequences, roughly 17% of them seen once, and the ten largest clones take approximately 8%. Sequencing was performed on blood. The receptor set was obtained from a man aged 18 to 30 with Graves' hyperthyroidism. CDR3s include the opening cysteine and the closing phenylalanine or tryptophan. The order of the fields is clone size, D gene, V gene, J gene, CDR3 DNA, CDR3 protein. D genes are given only for firm matches. Clone size is given for some rows only: seen once, a few or many times, or a class if the clone is expanded.

abundance: few; d_gene: .; v_gene: TRBV6-5; j_gene: TRBJ1-5; CDR3nt: TGTGCCAGCAGTACGAACAGCAATCAGCCCCAGCATTTT; CDR3aa: CASSTNSNQPQHF
abundance: .; d_gene: TRBD2; v_gene: TRBV12-3/TRBV12-4; j_gene: TRBJ2-3; CDR3nt: TGTGCCAGCAGGGCTAGCGGAGTAACCCACACAGATACGCAGTATTTT; CDR3aa: CASRASGVTHTDTQYF
abundance: many; d_gene: TRBD1; v_gene: TRBV2; j_gene: TRBJ1-2; CDR3nt: TGTGCCACCTCAGGGGGAGGGTATGGCTACACCTTC; CDR3aa: CATSGGGYGYTF
abundance: many; d_gene: .; v_gene: TRBV7-8; j_gene: TRBJ2-3; CDR3nt: TGTGCCAGCAGTTTAGCAGCCCCAGATACGCAGTATTTT; CDR3aa: CASSLAAPDTQYF
abundance: many; d_gene: .; v_gene: TRBV4-3; j_gene: TRBJ2-1; CDR3nt: TGCGCCAGCAGCCAAGAAGGAACGGGACCCGGGTCGGATGAGCAGTTCTTC; CDR3aa: CASSQEGTGPGSDEQFF
abundance: .; d_gene: TRBD1; v_gene: TRBV4-2; j_gene: TRBJ2-1; CDR3nt: TGTGCCAGCAGACTATTTAAACAGGGGAGCTCCTACAATGAGCAGTTCTTC; CDR3aa: CASRLFKQGSSYNEQFF
abundance: many; d_gene: TRBD2; v_gene: TRBV28; j_gene: TRBJ2-7; CDR3nt: TGTGCCAGCAGGCCGAGCGGGAGTTCCTCCTACGAGCAGTACTTC; CDR3aa: CASRPSGSSSYEQYF
abundance: .; d_gene: .; v_gene: TRBV6-2/TRBV6-3; j_gene: TRBJ2-7; CDR3nt: TGTGCCAGCAGGGGGGCAGCGAAGGACGAGCAGTACTTC; CDR3aa: CASRGAAKDEQYF
abundance: .; d_gene: TRBD1; v_gene: TRBV7-8; j_gene: TRBJ1-5; CDR3nt: TGTGCCAGCAGTCGGGACAGCGAGGTTCAGCCCCAGCATTTT; CDR3aa: CASSRDSEVQPQHF
abundance: .; d_gene: .; v_gene: TRBV12-3/TRBV12-4; j_gene: TRBJ1-2; CDR3nt: TGTGCCAGCAGCTGGAGGCGCCCGACAGGCCACTATGGCTACACCTTC; CDR3aa: CASSWRRPTGHYGYTF
abundance: many; d_gene: .; v_gene: TRBV6-1; j_gene: TRBJ2-2; CDR3nt: TGTGCCAGCAGGAGGAGCGGGGAGCTGTTTTTT; CDR3aa: CASRRSGELFF
abundance: .; d_gene: .; v_gene: TRBV28; j_gene: TRBJ1-2; CDR3nt: TGTGCCACCTCGGACGGATACTATGGCTACACCTTC; CDR3aa: CATSDGYYGYTF
abundance: few; d_gene: .; v_gene: TRBV28; j_gene: TRBJ2-7; CDR3nt: TGTGCCAGCAGCTTCGAGGGAAGGGAAACCAGCTACGAGCAGTACTTC; CDR3aa: CASSFEGRETSYEQYF
abundance: .; d_gene: .; v_gene: TRBV20-1; j_gene: TRBJ2-7; CDR3nt: TGCAGTGTTCATAGCGCCTACGAGCAGTACTTC; CDR3aa: CSVHSAYEQYF
abundance: few; d_gene: .; v_gene: TRBV5-8; j_gene: TRBJ1-4; CDR3nt: TGTGCCAGCAGCTCCGGACACACAACTAATGAAAAACTGTTTTTT; CDR3aa: CASSSGHTTNEKLFF
abundance: once; d_gene: .; v_gene: TRBV29-1; j_gene: TRBJ1-2; CDR3nt: TGCAGCGTCTTGGACGGGGGTACGAATGGCTACACCTTC; CDR3aa: CSVLDGGTNGYTF
abundance: many; d_gene: .; v_gene: TRBV9; j_gene: TRBJ2-3; CDR3nt: TGTGCCAGCAGCGGGCCCGCGGGAGATACGCAGTATTTT; CDR3aa: CASSGPAGDTQYF
abundance: few; d_gene: .; v_gene: TRBV19; j_gene: TRBJ1-5; CDR3nt: TGTGCCAGTACCGTCGCGCCGTATAGCAATCAGCCCCAGCATTTT; CDR3aa: CASTVAPYSNQPQHF
abundance: .; d_gene: TRBD1; v_gene: TRBV10-3; j_gene: TRBJ2-7; CDR3nt: TGTGCCATCAGTCCCGGACAGGCCTCCTACGAGCAGTACTTC; CDR3aa: CAISPGQASYEQYF
abundance: .; d_gene: .; v_gene: TRBV6-2/TRBV6-3; j_gene: TRBJ1-6; CDR3nt: TGTGCCAGCAGTTACGCGGCCCGGTTCTTACGTTTTTTTTCACCCCTCCACTTT; CDR3aa: CASSYAARFLRFFSPLHF
abundance: .; d_gene: TRBD1; v_gene: TRBV6-2/TRBV6-3; j_gene: TRBJ2-1; CDR3nt: TGTGCCAGCAGTTTACCGGGACAGTCCTACAATGAGCAGTTCTTC; CDR3aa: CASSLPGQSYNEQFF
abundance: many; d_gene: .; v_gene: TRBV27; j_gene: TRBJ2-7; CDR3nt: TGTGCCAGCAGTCCAGCGGACTCCTACGAGCAGTACTTC; CDR3aa: CASSPADSYEQYF
abundance: few; d_gene: TRBD1; v_gene: TRBV5-1; j_gene: TRBJ2-3; CDR3nt: TGCGCCAGCAGCGGACAGGGTTCCGATACGCAGTATTTT; CDR3aa: CASSGQGSDTQYF
abundance: .; d_gene: TRBD2; v_gene: TRBV5-1; j_gene: TRBJ2-1; CDR3nt: TGCGCCAGCAGCTTGGAAGGACTAGAGTACAATGAGCAGTTCTTC; CDR3aa: CASSLEGLEYNEQFF
abundance: .; d_gene: .; v_gene: TRBV5-4; j_gene: TRBJ2-7; CDR3nt: TGTGCCAGCAGCCGGTTTGCGGGACTGAGCTCCTACGAGCAGTACTTC; CDR3aa: CASSRFAGLSSYEQYF
abundance: many; d_gene: .; v_gene: TRBV2; j_gene: TRBJ2-1; CDR3nt: TGTGCCAGCAGGGACAGTCGCGGGTCCTACAATGAGCAGTTCTTC; CDR3aa: CASRDSRGSYNEQFF
abundance: many; d_gene: .; v_gene: TRBV10-3; j_gene: TRBJ2-1; CDR3nt: TGTGCCATCAGTTCCCTCAATGAGCAGTTCTTC; CDR3aa: CAISSLNEQFF
abundance: many; d_gene: .; v_gene: TRBV12-5; j_gene: TRBJ2-4; CDR3nt: TGTGCTAGTGGTTTCTTCACGGGGGTAGCCAAAAACATTCAGTACTTC; CDR3aa: CASGFFTGVAKNIQYF
abundance: many; d_gene: TRBD2; v_gene: TRBV28; j_gene: TRBJ2-1; CDR3nt: TGTGCCAGCAGTTTATTAGCGGGAGGCATGAAGCAGTTCTTC; CDR3aa: CASSLLAGGMKQFF
abundance: few; d_gene: TRBD1; v_gene: TRBV18; j_gene: TRBJ1-5; CDR3nt: TGTGCCAGCTCACCGGATTTGACAGGGTATCAGCCCCAGCATTTT; CDR3aa: CASSPDLTGYQPQHF
abundance: many; d_gene: TRBD2; v_gene: TRBV7-3; j_gene: TRBJ2-3; CDR3nt: TGTGCCAGCAGCTTAAAGGGACTAGCGGGGGGCATAGATACGCAGTATTTT; CDR3aa: CASSLKGLAGGIDTQYF
abundance: many; d_gene: TRBD1; v_gene: TRBV28; j_gene: TRBJ1-5; CDR3nt: TGTGCCAGCACCGACGATGGGGACAGGGCCCTTCATAGCAATCAGCCCCAGCATTTT; CDR3aa: CASTDDGDRALHSNQPQHF
abundance: .; d_gene: TRBD2; v_gene: TRBV30; j_gene: TRBJ2-1; CDR3nt: TGTGCCTGGAGCGGGGGACTGACTAGCGGGAGAACTTACAATGAGCAGTTCTTC; CDR3aa: CAWSGGLTSGRTYNEQFF
abundance: few; d_gene: TRBD2; v_gene: TRBV28; j_gene: TRBJ2-2; CDR3nt: TGTGCCAGCAGCTTAGTCGGGACTAGCGGGAACACCGGGGAGCTGTTTTTT; CDR3aa: CASSLVGTSGNTGELFF
abundance: .; d_gene: .; v_gene: TRBV29-1; j_gene: TRBJ2-2; CDR3nt: TGCAGCATGGCCACGAACACCGGGGAGCTGTTTTTT; CDR3aa: CSMATNTGELFF
abundance: .; d_gene: .; v_gene: TRBV11-2; j_gene: TRBJ1-1; CDR3nt: TGTGCCAGCAGCTTAGAGGCGTGGTACCGACCTGAAGCTTTCTTT; CDR3aa: CASSLEAWYRPEAFF
abundance: many; d_gene: TRBD2; v_gene: TRBV28; j_gene: TRBJ2-7; CDR3nt: TGTGCCAGCAGGGACGGGAGGGGGGTCTACGAGCAGTACTTC; CDR3aa: CASRDGRGVYEQYF
abundance: many; d_gene: TRBD1; v_gene: TRBV2; j_gene: TRBJ1-4; CDR3nt: TGTGCCAGCAGCTCCAGGGGGACCCGTGCAACTAATGAAAAACTGTTTTTT; CDR3aa: CASSSRGTRATNEKLFF
abundance: many; d_gene: TRBD1; v_gene: TRBV2; j_gene: TRBJ2-6; CDR3nt: TGTGCCAGCAGAGTGGACAGGGCTGGGGCCAACGTCCTGACTTTC; CDR3aa: CASRVDRAGANVLTF
abundance: many; d_gene: TRBD2; v_gene: TRBV5-1; j_gene: TRBJ2-7; CDR3nt: TGCGCCAGCAGCCTACGACTAGCGGGAGGTACCTACGAGCAGTACTTC; CDR3aa: CASSLRLAGGTYEQYF
abundance: .; d_gene: .; v_gene: TRBV6-5; j_gene: TRBJ1-6; CDR3nt: TGTGCCAGCAGTTACTCTACAATGAATTCACCCCTCCACTTT; CDR3aa: CASSYSTMNSPLHF
abundance: .; d_gene: .; v_gene: TRBV19; j_gene: TRBJ1-5; CDR3nt: TGTGCCAGTAGGCGGTTGGGGATGGTTCAGGTTCAGCCCCAGCATTTT; CDR3aa: CASRRLGMVQVQPQHF
abundance: many; d_gene: .; v_gene: TRBV12-3/TRBV12-4; j_gene: TRBJ1-1; CDR3nt: TGTGCCAGCAGTCTCCGAGGGGCCGGGCTTGATGAAGCTTTCTTT; CDR3aa: CASSLRGAGLDEAFF
abundance: many; d_gene: TRBD1; v_gene: TRBV11-2; j_gene: TRBJ2-3; CDR3nt: TGTGCCAGCAGCTTTACAGGGGCAGCAGATACGCAGTATTTT; CDR3aa: CASSFTGAADTQYF
abundance: .; d_gene: .; v_gene: TRBV28; j_gene: TRBJ1-6; CDR3nt: TGTGCCACCCGGTCTTGGCAGGGAAGTTCACCCCTCCACTTT; CDR3aa: CATRSWQGSSPLHF
abundance: many; d_gene: .; v_gene: TRBV20-1; j_gene: TRBJ2-5; CDR3nt: TGCAGTGCTAGAGGGGGCAGGTCGGAGACCCAGTACTTC; CDR3aa: CSARGGRSETQYF
abundance: .; d_gene: .; v_gene: TRBV3-1; j_gene: TRBJ2-1; CDR3nt: TGTGCCAGCAGCCGCCGGGACACAATCTACAATGAGCAGTTCTTC; CDR3aa: CASSRRDTIYNEQFF